The clone carrying this T cell receptor beta chain was counted a single time. This specimen belongs to a study of technical replicates of blood from four donors. Trimming shortened V by 5 bases and J by 3 bases, and 8 bases separated the two germline ends. Germline CDR1 is SGDLS and CDR2 is YYNGEE. This CDR3 has 13 residues. Here immunoSEQ multiplex PCR was the method, and the copy in TCRdb shows in-frame clones only, minus some. This sample has roughly 97,000 clones, with about 95% found just once. The V call is TRBV9, the J call TRBJ2-2; D is undetermined. Material: T cells isolated from PBMCs. The sequence came from a human donor in good health. The CDR3 nucleotides read TGTGCCAGCAGTCTACGGGACACCGGGGAGCTGTTTTTT. It yields the protein CASSLRDTGELFF. Variable domain in full (rest from reference TRBV9 and TRBJ2-2): DSGVTQTPKHLITATGQRVTLRCSPRSGDLSVYWYQQSLDQGLQFLIQYYNGEERAKGNILERFSAQQFPDLHSELNLSSLELGDSALYFCASSLRDTGELFFGEGSRLTVL.